One and the same sample provided the 4 T cell receptor beta chains below, sequenced in a study of T cell repertoires and HLA-DP antigens. The method was immunoSEQ multiplex PCR; TCRdb's version includes in-frame clones alone and lacks a portion of them. The sample includes 90,000 to 130,000 clones, almost 95% of them seen just once. Antigens for these TCRs are unknown. The sample consisted of CD4+ T cells from PBMCs. These TCRs come from a young woman in good health and CMV-seronegative.

The genes are TRBV7-2 and TRBJ2-7, with 13 bases matching TRBD2. The length of the CDR3 is 15 residues. The V segment lost 5 bases and the J segment 5 bases; nucleotides outside the gene matches: 6. Germline assignment: CDR1 SGHTA and CDR2 FQGNSA. The CDR3 region has the DNA TGTGCCAGCAGCGCAACTAGCGGGGGGGCAGACGAGCAGTACGTC. This encodes CASSATSGGADEQYV.

V usage is TRBV15 and J usage is TRBJ1-2, with 7 bases matching TRBD1. The length of the CDR3 is 14 residues. Unmatched junction bases numbered 5, after V lost 0 bases and J lost 7 bases. Looked up from germline, CDR1 is LNHNV and CDR2 is YYDKDF (reference sequence). The CDR3 DNA reads TGTGCCACCAGCAGAGACCGACAGGGTTCTGGCTACACCTTC. Its protein product is CATSRDRQGSGYTF. The full variable domain, completed using reference TRBV15 and TRBJ1-2, is DAMVIQNPRYQVTQFGKPVTLSCSQTLNHNVMYWYQQKSSQAPKLLFHYYDKDFNNEADTPDNFQSRRPNTSFCFLDIRSPGLGDTAMYLCATSRDRQGSGYTFGSGTRLTVV.

J is TRBJ2-1 and V is TRBV4-2; TRBD2 matches at 12 bases. V gave up 0 bases and J gave up 10 bases; unmatched junction bases: 13. From germline, CDR1 is LGHNA and CDR2 YNFKEQ. The CDR3 covers 18 residues. CDR3 region: CASSQDRSSGGARLEQFF. The CDR3 bases are TGTGCCAGCAGCCAAGATAGGTCTAGCGGGGGGGCTCGCCTGGAGCAGTTCTTC.

This chain joins TRBV19 and TRBJ1-1; D is perhaps TRBD1 (5 bases). This CDR3 is built from 14 residues. Germline CDR1 reads LNHDA; CDR2 reads SQIVND (reference sequence). With 6 bases removed from V and 0 bases from J, the gap between germline ends came to 11 bases. Written as DNA, the CDR3 is TGTGCCAGTAGACGGGACGGGATGAACACTGAAGCTTTCTTT. Translation: CASRRDGMNTEAFF.